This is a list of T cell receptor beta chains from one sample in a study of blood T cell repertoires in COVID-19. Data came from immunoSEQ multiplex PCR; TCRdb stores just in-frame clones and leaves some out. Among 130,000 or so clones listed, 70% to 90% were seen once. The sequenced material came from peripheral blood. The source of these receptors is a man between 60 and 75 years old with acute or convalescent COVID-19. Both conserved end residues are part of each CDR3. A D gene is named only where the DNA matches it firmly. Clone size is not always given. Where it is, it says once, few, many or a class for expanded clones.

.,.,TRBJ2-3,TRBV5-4,TGTGCCAGCAGCTTGGGGCAGGGTATGCAGTATTTT,CASSLGQGMQYF
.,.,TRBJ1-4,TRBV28,TGTGCCAGCAGGGGGGGGGCATCCCTAAGCGAAAAACTGTTTTTT,CASRGGASLSEKLFF
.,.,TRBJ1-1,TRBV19,TGTGCCAGTAGTGTACCAATCCAGGGTATAAAGACTGAAGCTTTCTTT,CASSVPIQGIKTEAFF
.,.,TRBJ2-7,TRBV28,TGTGCCAGCAGTTTATCGCAGGGGTTCCACGAGCAGTACTTC,CASSLSQGFHEQYF
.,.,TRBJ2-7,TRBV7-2,TGTGCCAGCAGCTTAGCGGTACAGGGCGGCGAGCAGTACTTC,CASSLAVQGGEQYF
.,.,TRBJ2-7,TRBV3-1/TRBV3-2,TGTGCCAGCACTGTCAGGGGTCGGGAAGACTACGAGCAGTACTTC,CASTVRGREDYEQYF
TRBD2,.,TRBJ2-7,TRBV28,TGTGCCAGCCTTTCCCCCCTAGCGGGAAAAGCCTACGAGCAGTACTTC,CASLSPLAGKAYEQYF
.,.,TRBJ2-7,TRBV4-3,TGCGCCAGCAGCCAAGATACAGGGCGGGACGAGCAGTACTTC,CASSQDTGRDEQYF
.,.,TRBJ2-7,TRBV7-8,TGTGCCAGCAGCTTCCGGGAAGGGTTAAGGGAGCAGTACTTC,CASSFREGLREQYF
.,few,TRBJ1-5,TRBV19,TGTGCCAGTAACCCAGGGTACGGGCAGCCCCAGCATTTT,CASNPGYGQPQHF
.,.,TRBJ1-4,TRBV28,TGTGCCAGCCGTTGGGGGCGCGCTAATGAAAAACTGTTTTTT,CASRWGRANEKLFF
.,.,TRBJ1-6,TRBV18,TGTGCCAGCTCACCAGATCCGGGCTATAATTCACCCCTCCACTTT,CASSPDPGYNSPLHF
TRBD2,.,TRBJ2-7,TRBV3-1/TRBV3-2,TGTGCCAGCAGCCAAGATCCCCCTAGCGGCTCCTACGAGCAGTACTTC,CASSQDPPSGSYEQYF
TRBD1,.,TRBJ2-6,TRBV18,TGTGCCAGCTCACTAGAATGGACAGGGAAAGGGGCCAACGTCCTGACTTTC,CASSLEWTGKGANVLTF
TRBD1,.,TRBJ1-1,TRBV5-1,TGCGCCAGCAGTTCCGGGACAGGGACTCTTGAAGCTTTCTTT,CASSSGTGTLEAFF
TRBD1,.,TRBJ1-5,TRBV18,TGTGCCAGCTCACCACAGGGACAGAATCAGCCCCAGCATTTT,CASSPQGQNQPQHF
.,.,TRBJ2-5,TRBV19,TGTGCCACCAGGAATGATAACCAAGAGACCCAGTACTTC,CATRNDNQETQYF
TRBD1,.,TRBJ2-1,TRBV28,TGTGCCAGCAGCCACAGGGGGTTCGATGAGCAGTTCTTC,CASSHRGFDEQFF
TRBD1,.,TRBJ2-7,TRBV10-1,TGCGCCAGCTCCGGACAGGGGCCTGCCTACGAGCAGTACTTC,CASSGQGPAYEQYF
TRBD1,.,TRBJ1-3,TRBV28,TGTGCCAGCAGCCCAGGGGGACCCCTTGATGGTCTCTCTGGAAACACCATATATTTT,CASSPGGPLDGLSGNTIYF
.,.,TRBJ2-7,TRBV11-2,TGTGCCAGCAGCTTACTTTCCGGAGGACTAGAGCAGTACTTC,CASSLLSGGLEQYF
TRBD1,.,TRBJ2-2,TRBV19,TGTGCCAGTAGTATCGACAGGGCTACCGGGGAGCTGTTTTTT,CASSIDRATGELFF
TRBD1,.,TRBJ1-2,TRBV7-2,TGTGCCAGCAGCTTAAGCCGCGGGGGACAGGGGGGAGGCTACACCTTC,CASSLSRGGQGGGYTF
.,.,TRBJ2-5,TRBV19,TGTGCCAGTTCTACCGGGAGAGACGGGACCCAGTACTTC,CASSTGRDGTQYF
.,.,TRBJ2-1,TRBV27,TGTGCCAGCAGTTTCTCCCCAGGCATATACAATGAGCAGTTCTTC,CASSFSPGIYNEQFF
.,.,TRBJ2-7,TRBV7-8,TGTGCCAGCAGCCGAGAATACAGGACCTTCTACGAGCAGTACTTC,CASSREYRTFYEQYF
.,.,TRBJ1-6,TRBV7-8,TGTGCCAGCAGCTTCAACGACCCTTGGAGCTCCTATAATTCACCCCTCCACTTT,CASSFNDPWSSYNSPLHF
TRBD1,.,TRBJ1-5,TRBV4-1,TGCGCCAGCAGCCAAGATCGAGGCCAGGGGGAAAATCAGCCCCAGCATTTT,CASSQDRGQGENQPQHF
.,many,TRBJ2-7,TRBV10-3,TGTGCCATCAGTGAACGTGGGAGGGGGGACGAGCAGTACTTC,CAISERGRGDEQYF
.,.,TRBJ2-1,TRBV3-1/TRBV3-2,TGTGCCAGCAGTAGGGACTCGGGAGAGCAGTTCTTC,CASSRDSGEQFF
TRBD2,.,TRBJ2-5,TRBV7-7,TGTGCCAGCAGCTTAGGGGCTAGCGGGAGGGAGACCCAGTACTTC,CASSLGASGRETQYF
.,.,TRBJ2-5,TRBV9,TGTGCCAGCAGCGTGGCGGGTGAAGAGACCCAGTACTTC,CASSVAGEETQYF
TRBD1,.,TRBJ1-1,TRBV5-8,TGTGCCAGCAGCCGTACAGGGGCCGGGTTTGAAGCTTTCTTT,CASSRTGAGFEAFF
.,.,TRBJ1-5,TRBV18,TGTGCCAGCTCACCACGGACAGCTATATACCCCCAGCATTTT,CASSPRTAIYPQHF
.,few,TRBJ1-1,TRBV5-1,TGCGCCAGCAGCCGGGGGGAGGAAAGAGCTTTCTTT,CASSRGEERAFF
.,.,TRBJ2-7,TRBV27,TGTGCCAGCAGTTTATTGGGGCCCGCCTACGAGCAGTACTTC,CASSLLGPAYEQYF
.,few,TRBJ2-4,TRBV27,TGTGCCAGCAGTCCATTAACCGGGGGGCCAGAGGCCAAAAACATTCAGTACTTC,CASSPLTGGPEAKNIQYF
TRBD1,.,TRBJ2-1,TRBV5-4,TGTGCCAGCAGGGACGGGACAGCGCCCATAGGTGAGCAGTTCTTC,CASRDGTAPIGEQFF
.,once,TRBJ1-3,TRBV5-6,TGTGCCAGCAGCTCCGGACAGCCGATCAGCTCTGGAAACACCATATATTTT,CASSSGQPISSGNTIYF
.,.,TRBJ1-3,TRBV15,TGTGCCACCAGCACTTACGGGGGTTCCGGAAACACCATATATTTT,CATSTYGGSGNTIYF
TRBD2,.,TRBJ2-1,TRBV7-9,TGTGCCAGCAGCTTAGGTACTAGCGGGAGTGATGCCTACAATGAGCAGTTCTTC,CASSLGTSGSDAYNEQFF
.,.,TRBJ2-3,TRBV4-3,TGCGCCAGCAGCCCGAGCGCCGGGACAAGAACAGATACGCAGTATTTT,CASSPSAGTRTDTQYF
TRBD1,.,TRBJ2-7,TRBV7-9,TGTGCCAGCAGCTCGACAGGGGACGAGCAGTACTTC,CASSSTGDEQYF
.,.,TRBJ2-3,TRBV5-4,TGTGCCAGCAGCTTGGCTGGAGTCACAGATACGCAGTATTTT,CASSLAGVTDTQYF
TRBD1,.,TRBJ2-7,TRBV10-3,TGTGCCATCAGTGAGGGACAGGGCTCCTACGAGCAGTACTTC,CAISEGQGSYEQYF
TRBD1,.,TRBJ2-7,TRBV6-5,TGTGCCAGCACACGACAGGGGGGCTACGAGCAGTACTTC,CASTRQGGYEQYF
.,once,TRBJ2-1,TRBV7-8,TGTGCCAGCACCCGAGGGGGAGGTGGCAATGAGCAGTTCTTC,CASTRGGGGNEQFF
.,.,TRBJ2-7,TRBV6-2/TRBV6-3,TGTGCCAGCAGTACCCCAGGGCTCGAGCAGTACTTC,CASSTPGLEQYF
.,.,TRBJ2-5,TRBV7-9,TGTGCCAGCACCCAGGGGAATGGGAAAGAGACCCAGTACTTC,CASTQGNGKETQYF
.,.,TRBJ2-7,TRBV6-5,TGTGCCAGCAGTAGTGACACCTACGAGCAGTACTTC,CASSSDTYEQYF
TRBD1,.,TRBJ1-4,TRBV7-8,TGTGCCAGCCGGGACAGGGGTAGCGAAAAACTGTTTTTT,CASRDRGSEKLFF
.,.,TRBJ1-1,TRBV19,TGTGCCAGTAGTTACCGGGACTTGGGTAGTTCGTCGGCTTTCTTT,CASSYRDLGSSSAFF
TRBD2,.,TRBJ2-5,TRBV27,TGTGCCAGCAGATGGACTAGCGGGAGGGTCGGGGGGACCCAGTACTTC,CASRWTSGRVGGTQYF
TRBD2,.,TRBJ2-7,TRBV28,TGTGCCAGCAGGCTGACTAGCGCGAGCTCCTACGAGCAGTACTTC,CASRLTSASSYEQYF
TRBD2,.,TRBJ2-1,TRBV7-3,TGTGCCAGCAGTCCTACTAGCGCTACGATGGGCGATGAGCAGTTCTTC,CASSPTSATMGDEQFF
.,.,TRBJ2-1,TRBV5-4,TGTGCCAGCAGCTTTCGGACAGAGTACAATGAGCAGTTCTTC,CASSFRTEYNEQFF
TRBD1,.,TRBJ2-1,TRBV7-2,TGTGCCAGCAGCCCGATTCCGCTCGGGACAGCTTACAATGAGCAGTTCTTC,CASSPIPLGTAYNEQFF
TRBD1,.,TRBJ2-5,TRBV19,TGTGCCAGTAGTATGGGACAGGGGTTCGGCGAGACCCAGTACTTC,CASSMGQGFGETQYF
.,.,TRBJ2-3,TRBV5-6,TGTGCCAGCAGCTCCATGTTAGTTCGGGACACTGGGTATACGCAGTATTTT,CASSSMLVRDTGYTQYF